Sequencing of this T cell receptor (beta chain) was carried out in a study of resident and recirculating memory T cells in vitiligo listed by TCRdb under 2018. Concerning the study at large: The study took epidermis from shave biopsies of two lesional and two nonlesional sites, plus PBMCs, from each of a few stable vitiligo patients for TCR beta sequencing. The goal of the human TCR beta sequencing was to check whether lesional vitiligo skin contained specific clones that differed from the clones found in nonlesional skin and blood. Samples were homogenized without cell sorting just before genomic DNA extraction with the Qiagen DNeasy Blood & Tissue Kit.

Relative to germline, V is 3 bases shorter and J is 3 bases shorter, with 18 bases between their ends. The germline V gene supplies CDR1 KGHSH and CDR2 LQKENI. Counted from cysteine to phenylalanine, this CDR3 has 17 amino acids. The only DNA kept is the CDR3, 51 bases in frame from the first base. TCR beta chains were amplified from genomic DNA with the immunoSEQ hsTCRB kit. The immunoSEQ service sequenced the TCR beta libraries on an Illumina MiSeq instrument. Turning to the authors' computational methods: Repertoire data were analyzed with the immunoSEQ Analyzer. This immuneACCESS table, as held by TCRdb, lists in-frame sequences with V and J called but not all clones. Of the missing ones, under half trace to an unresolved V gene in checked studies; the others have no known cause. V and J calls and clone size are as listed in that table; D and trimming were resolved from the DNA. In this sample the table shows tens of thousands of clones, about 90% of which occur a single time. The ten largest clones take up about 5.5% of the sample.

A patient's vitiligo counted as stable when the lesions had not changed at all during the previous 6 months. Stable patients also had to lack confetti depigmentation, a clinical sign of active vitiligo. Any patient who had received treatment in the previous three months was excluded. PBMCs were isolated from heparinized blood by Ficoll density gradient centrifugation and were subsequently flash-frozen. Summary of the overall study and its limitations: TCR sequences were not shared across biopsy sites or across patients, which suggests that different T cell clones infiltrate different lesions, a pattern described as private specificity. Future mechanistic studies are needed so that the relative contributions of the lesion-infiltrating T cell clones and of human Trm versus Tcm pools can be evaluated. Clonality was not the same from one vitiligo lesion to another, and no unique dominant TCR clone turned up. Even within a single patient, overlap and correlation analysis found no significant repertoire overlap between any biopsies apart from each lesion compared with itself.

Points on this clone: There is no known antigen for this receptor. There are no base qualities to consult, and no much larger clone falls within one base.

The chain joins TRBV18 to TRBJ1-3; perhaps TRBD1 is the D gene, with 5 bases matching. Sequenced sample: blood. The TCR originated in a male donor with vitiligo. In nucleotides, the sequence is TGTGCCAGCTCACCCCTCCCTGGACCCCAGGGTGGAAACACCATATATTTT. Its protein is CASSPLPGPQGGNTIYF.